This entry lists 29 T cell receptor beta chains sequenced from one sample in a study of T cell changes during pregnancy in multiple sclerosis. The method was immunoSEQ multiplex PCR; TCRdb's version includes in-frame clones alone and lacks a portion of them. The data hold under 80,000 clones, with approximately 85% observed a single time. The sequencing used peripheral blood, collected in the first trimester of pregnancy. The receptor source for this set is a female donor with multiple sclerosis, enrolled in a pregnancy study.

This clone was counted once. The chain uses TRBV11-3 and TRBJ2-2, with D tentatively TRBD2 (6 bases). Deletions cut 5 bases from V and 9 bases from J, with 16 bases between. Per the germline V gene, CDR1 is SGHNT and CDR2 is YENEEA. The CDR3 length is 14 residues. CDR3 in amino acids: CASSRFGGSRELFF. In DNA form, the CDR3 reads TGTGCCAGCAGCCGCTTTGGGGGGTCCAGGGAGCTGTTTTTT.

The chain has TRBV7-9 and TRBJ1-1; tentatively, D is TRBD1 (5 bases). The V gene lost 3 bases and the J gene lost 1 base, with 6 bases spanning the gap. The CDR3 has 13 residues. CDR1 and CDR2 (germline): SEHNR, FQNEAQ (reference sequence). The CDR3 region is CASSLTANTEAFF. CDR3 coding DNA: TGTGCCAGCAGCTTGACAGCGAACACTGAAGCTTTCTTT.

This chain joins TRBV18 and TRBJ2-5, with TRBD1 identical over 10 bases. Germline V lookup: CDR1 KGHSH, CDR2 LQKENI. V shed 3 bases, J shed 13 bases, and the junction held 14 bases outside the gene matches. The CDR3 loop spans 15 amino acids. CDR3 sequence reads: CASSPGQGSLIFVYF. DNA for the CDR3: TGTGCCAGCTCACCGGGACAGGGGTCCTTAATTTTCGTGTACTTC.

The gene calls are TRBV7-9 and TRBJ2-3; 11 bases fit TRBD2. With 5 bases clipped from V and 7 bases from J, the junction kept 11 bases outside the gene matches. Germline V gives CDR1 SEHNR, CDR2 FQNEAQ (reference sequence). The CDR3 sequence is 16 residues long. CDR3 nucleotides: TGTGCCAGCAGCCCGAAGACTAGCGGGATGAGTAATACGCAGTATTTT. This codes for CASSPKTSGMSNTQYF.

The chain joins TRBV25-1 to TRBJ2-7, with 10 bases fitting TRBD2. Germline V gene lookup returns CDR1 MGHDK and CDR2 SYGVNS. This CDR3 spans 15 amino acids. The J segment lost 7 bases and the V segment lost 2 bases, leaving 8 bases of the junction unmatched. The CDR3 nucleotides are TGTGCCAGCAGTGAAAGAACTAGCGGGACGGGTGAGCAGTACTTC. Translation gives CASSERTSGTGEQYF.

The chain uses TRBV9 and TRBJ2-1; 9 nucleotides agree with TRBD2. V shed 0 bases and J 6 bases; nucleotides not matched to a gene: 7. CDR3 size: 16 residues. Germline CDR1 reads SGDLS; CDR2 reads YYNGEE. In DNA form, the CDR3 reads TGTGCCAGCAGCGTAGTTTCAGCGGGAGGTCTCAATGAGCAGTTCTTC. This translates into CASSVVSAGGLNEQFF.

About this clone itself: Sequence at one end of the junction differs from germline and may be a read error. The V and J genes are TRBV7-7 and TRBJ2-1; D is possibly TRBD2 (5 bases). This CDR3 region has 13 residues. Germline V lookup: CDR1 SSHAT, CDR2 FNYEAQ (reference sequence). The CDR3 DNA sequence: TGTGCTAGCAGCAACGCGGGCCACAATGAGCAGTTCTTC. This encodes CASSNAGHNEQFF.

The chain couples TRBV6-5 to TRBJ2-3; 8 nucleotides match TRBD1. CDR3 length equals 15 residues. Germline loops: CDR1 MNHEY, CDR2 SVGAGI. V lost 8 bases and J lost 2; bases outside the gene matches: 9. For the CDR3, the DNA is TGTGCCAGCGGAAGAGGACAGGGAGACACAGATACGCAGTATTTT. It codes for CASGRGQGDTDTQYF.

This chain uses TRBV5-3 with TRBJ1-1; D is unresolved. TRBV5-3 is flagged as an ORF with uncertain function. The ends were cut back, 4 bases at V and 0 bases at J, with 10 bases in the middle. This CDR3 has 14 amino acids. The CDR3 sequence is CARSRRTMNTEAFF. The CDR3 DNA reads as TGTGCCAGAAGCCGTCGAACAATGAACACTGAAGCTTTCTTT.

The chain links TRBV30 to TRBJ1-2; 10 nucleotides agree with TRBD1. Germline V gene sequence: CDR1 GTSNPN, CDR2 SVGIG (reference sequence). The CDR3 consists of 18 residues. V was pared by 0 bases and J by 0 bases, with 10 bases of the junction left unmatched. CDR3 DNA sequence: TGTGCCTGGAGTGTACCGGGGACAGGGGCGAAATCTAACTATGGCTACACCTTC. Amino acid sequence: CAWSVPGTGAKSNYGYTF.

The chain links TRBV6-4 to TRBJ2-2, with TRBD2 matching over 8 bases. The trim removed 4 bases at V and 2 bases at J, leaving 3 bases unmatched. Germline V gene sequence: CDR1 MRHNA, CDR2 SNTAGT. This CDR3 is built from 15 residues. For the CDR3, the DNA is TGTGCCAGCAGTGTGGCGGGAGGTAACACCGGGGAGCTGTTTTTT. Amino acid sequence: CASSVAGGNTGELFF.

This chain links TRBV5-5 with TRBJ2-1, with D maybe TRBD1 (5 bases). The CDR3 length is 16 residues. Germline V gives CDR1 SGHKS, CDR2 YYEKEE (reference sequence). V was clipped by 4 bases and J by 4 bases, with 18 bases between them. The CDR3 sequence is CASSPGQGLGYNEQFF. CDR3 nucleotides: TGTGCCAGCAGCCCGGGTCAGGGCCTGGGATACAATGAGCAGTTCTTC.

Only one count was recorded for this clone. The genes are TRBV29-1 and TRBJ2-1, with 8 bases lining up with TRBD1. CDR1 and CDR2 (germline): SQVTM, ANQGSEA. Germline trimming cut 7 bases from V and 0 bases from J; bases unmatched to any gene: 2. The CDR3 contains 13 residues. The CDR3 sequence is CSATGGSYNEQFF. For the CDR3, the DNA is TGCAGCGCCACAGGGGGCTCCTACAATGAGCAGTTCTTC.

The J gene is TRBJ2-2, the V gene TRBV6-5; D unclear. This CDR3 is built from 12 residues. Germline V CDR1 and CDR2: MNHEY, SVGAGI. V was shortened by 6 bases and J by 7 bases, with 9 bases between the two germline ends. CDR3 region: CASRYRDGELFF. DNA for the CDR3: TGTGCCAGCAGGTACCGAGACGGGGAGCTGTTTTTT.

The chain carries TRBV5-1 and TRBJ2-5, with D uncertain. The CDR3 is 11 residues long. Trimming pared 2 bases from V and 4 bases from J, leaving 3 bases between. Germline V gene lookup returns CDR1 SGHRS and CDR2 YFSETQ. The chain's CDR3 is CASSFLETQYF. Here the CDR3 DNA reads TGCGCCAGCAGCTTTCTAGAGACCCAGTACTTC.

This clone was counted only a few times. The rearrangement joins TRBV18 to TRBJ1-3, with 7 positions matching TRBD1. Germline values: CDR1 KGHSH, CDR2 LQKENI. The CDR3 is 17 residues long. V dropped 3 bases and J dropped 0; count of bases not matched to a gene: 8. CDR3 coding DNA: TGTGCCAGCTCACCCCGTGGACAGGCCATCTCTGGAAACACCATATATTTT. Translating it yields CASSPRGQAISGNTIYF.

The chain combines TRBV7-9 with TRBJ2-1; 8 bases agree with TRBD1. The germline gives CDR1 SEHNR, CDR2 FQNEAQ (reference sequence). The CDR3 loop spans 12 amino acids. With V trimmed by 9 bases and J by 6 bases, 4 bases remained unmatched. The CDR3: CASTGGLNEQFF. The CDR3, as DNA: TGTGCCAGTACAGGGGGGCTCAATGAGCAGTTCTTC.

This clone was counted between two and nine times. V is TRBV10-3 and J is TRBJ2-7; 9 bases are shared with TRBD1. The CDR3 contains 13 residues. Germline CDR1 reads ENHRY; CDR2 reads SYGVKD. The V and J ends lost 11 bases and 3 bases, in that order; junction bases with no gene match: 8. CDR3 amino acids: CAARQGDSYEQYF. CDR3 coding DNA: TGTGCCGCCCGACAGGGGGACAGCTACGAGCAGTACTTC.

The gene calls are TRBV5-1 and TRBJ2-3; D is ambiguous. V lost 0 bases to trimming and J lost 3 bases, with 8 bases between them. The CDR3 extends over 14 amino acids. The germline gives CDR1 SGHRS, CDR2 YFSETQ. The CDR3 is CASSLVDPTDTQYF. DNA for the CDR3: TGCGCCAGCAGCTTGGTAGATCCTACAGATACGCAGTATTTT. Drawing the rest from reference TRBV5-1 and TRBJ2-3, the complete variable domain is KAGVTQTPRYLIKTRGQQVTLSCSPISGHRSVSWYQQTPGQGLQFLFEYFSETQRNKGNFPGRFSGRQFSNSRSEMNVSTLELGDSALYLCASSLVDPTDTQYFGPGTRLTVL.

The chain couples TRBV28 to TRBJ2-7; 16 bases line up with TRBD2. The CDR3 is made up of 19 amino acids. The V gene's germline CDR1 is MDHEN and CDR2 SYDVKM. Trimming cost V 5 bases and J 7 bases; bases outside gene matches: 17. The CDR3 loop is CASSPGLAGGPSGPREQYF. DNA of the CDR3: TGTGCCAGCAGTCCGGGACTAGCGGGAGGGCCCAGTGGTCCGAGAGAGCAGTACTTC.

The rearrangement links TRBV9 to TRBJ2-7; a possible D gene is TRBD1 (5 bases). The V gene lost 3 bases and the J gene lost 3 bases, with 7 bases spanning the gap. CDR3 length equals 12 residues. From germline, CDR1 is SGDLS and CDR2 YYNGEE. CDR3 in amino acids: CASSADNYEQYF. The CDR3 DNA sequence: TGTGCCAGCAGCGCGGACAACTACGAGCAGTACTTC. Looking up the rest from reference TRBV9 and TRBJ2-7 gives the full variable domain: DSGVTQTPKHLITATGQRVTLRCSPRSGDLSVYWYQQSLDQGLQFLIQYYNGEERAKGNILERFSAQQFPDLHSELNLSSLELGDSALYFCASSADNYEQYFGPGTRLTVT.

J is TRBJ2-7 and V is TRBV11-2; D uncertain. This CDR3 spans 14 amino acids. In germline, CDR1 is SGHAT, CDR2 FQNNGV. V lost 1 base, J lost 3 bases, and 10 bases lay in between. Here the CDR3 reads CASSLGRSNYEQYF. CDR3 coding DNA: TGTGCCAGCAGCTTAGGGCGGAGTAACTACGAGCAGTACTTC.

The chain combines TRBV19 with TRBJ2-1, with 9 bases aligning to TRBD1. The junction had 3 bases not matched to a gene; V was cut back by 9 bases and J by 6 bases. The germline gives CDR1 LNHDA, CDR2 SQIVND (reference sequence). CDR3 size: 12 residues. The CDR3 bases are TGTGCCAGCACGACAGGGGGCAATGAGCAGTTCTTC. Translating gives CASTTGGNEQFF.

Written as DNA, the CDR3 is TGTGCCAGCAGGGGGCGCGTAAACACTGAAGCTTTCTTT. This sequence encodes CASRGRVNTEAFF. The V gene is TRBV2, the J gene TRBJ1-1, with D possibly matching TRBD1 (5 bases). The CDR3 extends over 13 amino acids. V was shortened by 6 bases and J by 2 bases, with 10 bases between the two germline ends. Germline loops: CDR1 SNHLY, CDR2 FYNNEI. Combining the CDR3 with reference TRBV2 and TRBJ1-1 gives the whole variable domain EPEVTQTPSHQVTQMGQEVILRCVPISNHLYFYWYRQILGQKVEFLVSFYNNEISEKSEIFDDQFSVERPDGSNFTLKIRSTKLEDSAMYFCASRGRVNTEAFFGQGTRLTVV.

The rearrangement joins TRBV5-6 to TRBJ2-1, with 14 bases fitting TRBD2. The trim removed 5 bases at V and 0 bases at J, leaving 7 bases unmatched. The germline V gene has CDR1 SGHDT and CDR2 YYEEEE. The CDR3 totals 18 residues. The CDR3 is CASSRLAGGTSSYNEQFF. Written as DNA, the CDR3 is TGTGCCAGCAGTCGACTAGCGGGAGGGACTAGCTCCTACAATGAGCAGTTCTTC. The complete variable domain, with remaining parts taken from reference TRBV5-6 and TRBJ2-1, reads DAGVTQSPTHLIKTRGQQVTLRCSPKSGHDTVSWYQQALGQGPQFIFQYYEEEERQRGNFPDRFSGHQFPNYSSELNVNALLLGDSALYLCASSRLAGGTSSYNEQFFGPGTRLTVL.

The CDR3 here is CSVTYTGVGSNQPQHF. The CDR3 nucleotides are TGCAGCGTGACCTATACGGGAGTAGGGAGCAATCAGCCCCAGCATTTT. This chain uses TRBV29-1 with TRBJ1-5, with D unclear. This CDR3 contains 16 residues. Germline CDR1 reads SQVTM; CDR2 reads ANQGSEA. Trimming removed 6 bases from V and 1 base from J, with 19 bases in between.

The rearrangement uses TRBV6-6 and TRBJ1-2; 7 bases fit TRBD1. Germline V gives CDR1 MNHNY, CDR2 SVGAGI (reference sequence). The CDR3 is 14 amino acids. V trimming: 7 bases; J trimming: 0 bases; junction bases outside the gene matches: 5. CDR3 in DNA: TGTGCCAGCACCGGACAGGCAACTAACTATGGCTACACCTTC. As protein: CASTGQATNYGYTF.

This clone was seen a handful of times. The V gene is TRBV5-4, the J gene TRBJ2-5, with D possibly TRBD1 on 5 matching bases. This CDR3 is 15 amino acids long. V lost 0 bases, J lost 4 bases, and 13 bases lay in between. Germline lookup yields CDR1 SGHNT and CDR2 YYREEE (reference sequence). CDR3 nucleotides: TGTGCCAGCAGCTTGGAGGGCAGGGTAAGAGAGACCCAGTACTTC. Its protein is CASSLEGRVRETQYF.

The chain employs TRBV18 and TRBJ1-3; D may be TRBD1 (5 bases). V gave up 6 bases and J gave up 1 base, with 16 bases separating them. This CDR3 is 16 amino acids long. The germline gives CDR1 KGHSH, CDR2 LQKENI. This CDR3 reads CASSPREAESGNTIYF. The CDR3 DNA reads TGTGCCAGCTCCCCCAGGGAGGCTGAGTCTGGAAACACCATATATTTT.